The sequence of this TCR beta chain was determined in a study of cytomegalovirus exposure and HLA in healthy donors. Trimming removed 5 bases at V and 4 bases at J, with 21 bases between. The germline gives CDR1 SGHVT, CDR2 SQSDAQ. The CDR3 totals 16 residues. Study-level results: For most TCR sequences rarity was the rule, although some public TCRs occurred in many donors. Available immune exposure information covered CMV serostatus only. In all likelihood, a cluster of highly shared sequence variants was a sequencing artifact.

Primers included in the PCR were 60 Vbeta and 13 Jbeta primers. TCRdb keeps only in-frame clones here, not all; method: immunoSEQ multiplex PCR. The sample contains under 200,000 clones, around 80% of which appear only once. Concerning this clone itself: Antigen specificity is unknown.

The clonotype comes from a woman between 35 and 50 years old in good health and CMV-seronegative. The chain is built from TRBV7-4 and TRBJ2-7, with D possibly TRBD1 on 6 matching bases. The specimen sequenced was PBMCs. The CDR3 loop reads CASSARDIRWGYEQYF. The CDR3 region has the DNA TGTGCCAGCAGCGCCCGGGACATCAGGTGGGGATACGAGCAGTACTTC.